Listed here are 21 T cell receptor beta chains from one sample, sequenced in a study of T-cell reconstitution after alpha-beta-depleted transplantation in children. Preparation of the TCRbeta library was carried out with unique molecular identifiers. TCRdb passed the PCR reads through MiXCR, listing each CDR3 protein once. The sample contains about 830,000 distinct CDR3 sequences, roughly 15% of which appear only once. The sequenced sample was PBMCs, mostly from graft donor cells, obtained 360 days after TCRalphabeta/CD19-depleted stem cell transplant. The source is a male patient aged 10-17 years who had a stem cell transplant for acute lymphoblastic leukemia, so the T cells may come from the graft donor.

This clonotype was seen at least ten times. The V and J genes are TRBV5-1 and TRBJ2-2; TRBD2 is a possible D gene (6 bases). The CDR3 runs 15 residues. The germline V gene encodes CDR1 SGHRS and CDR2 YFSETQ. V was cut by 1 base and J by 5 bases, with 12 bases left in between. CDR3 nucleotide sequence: TGCGCCAGCAGCTTGCTCGCGGGACGAACCGGGGAGCTGTTTTTT. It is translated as CASSLLAGRTGELFF. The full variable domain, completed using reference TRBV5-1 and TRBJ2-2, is KAGVTQTPRYLIKTRGQQVTLSCSPISGHRSVSWYQQTPGQGLQFLFEYFSETQRNKGNFPGRFSGRQFSNSRSEMNVSTLELGDSALYLCASSLLAGRTGELFFGEGSRLTVL.

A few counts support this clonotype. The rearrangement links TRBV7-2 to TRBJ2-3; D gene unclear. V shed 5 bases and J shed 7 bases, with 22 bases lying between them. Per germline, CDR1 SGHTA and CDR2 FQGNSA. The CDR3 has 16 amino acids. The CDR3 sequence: CASSIRGASGRNTQYF. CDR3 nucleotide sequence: TGTGCCAGCAGCATACGAGGAGCGTCAGGTCGGAATACGCAGTATTTT. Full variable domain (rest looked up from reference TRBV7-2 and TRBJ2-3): GAGVSQSPSNKVTEKGKDVELRCDPISGHTALYWYRQSLGQGLEFLIYFQGNSAPDKSGLPSDRFSAERTGGSVSTLTIQRTQQEDSAVYLCASSIRGASGRNTQYFGPGTRLTVL.

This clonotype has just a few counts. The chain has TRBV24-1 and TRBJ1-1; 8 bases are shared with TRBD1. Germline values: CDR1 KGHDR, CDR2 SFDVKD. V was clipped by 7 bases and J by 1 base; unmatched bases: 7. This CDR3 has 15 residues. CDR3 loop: CATRAAGTGNTEAFF. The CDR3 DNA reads TGTGCCACCAGAGCCGCGGGGACAGGGAACACTGAAGCTTTCTTT.

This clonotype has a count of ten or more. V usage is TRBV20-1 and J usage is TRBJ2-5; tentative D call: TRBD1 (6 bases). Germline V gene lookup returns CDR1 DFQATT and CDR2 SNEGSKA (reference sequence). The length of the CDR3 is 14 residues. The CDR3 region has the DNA TGCGAAGTAGGCGACTCCCTTCGAGGGGGGACCCAGTACTTC. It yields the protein CEVGDSLRGGTQYF.

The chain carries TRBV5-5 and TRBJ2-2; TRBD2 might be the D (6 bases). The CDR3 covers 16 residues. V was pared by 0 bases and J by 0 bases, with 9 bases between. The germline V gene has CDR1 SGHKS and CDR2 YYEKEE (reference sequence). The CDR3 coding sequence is TGTGCCAGCAGCTTGGTGGGGACTGCGAACACCGGGGAGCTGTTTTTT. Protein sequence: CASSLVGTANTGELFF.

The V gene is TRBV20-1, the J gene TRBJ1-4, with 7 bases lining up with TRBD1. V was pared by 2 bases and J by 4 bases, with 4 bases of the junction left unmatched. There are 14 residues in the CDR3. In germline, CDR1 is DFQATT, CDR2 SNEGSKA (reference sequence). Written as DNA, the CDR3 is TGCAGTGCTAGAAGGACAGGAGATAATGAAAAACTGTTTTTT. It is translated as CSARRTGDNEKLFF.

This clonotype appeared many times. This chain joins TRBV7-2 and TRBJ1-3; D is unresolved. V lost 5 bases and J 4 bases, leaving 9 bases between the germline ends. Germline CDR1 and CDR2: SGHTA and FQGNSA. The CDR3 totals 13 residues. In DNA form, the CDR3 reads TGTGCCAGCAGCCCAGGACCCGGAAACACCATATATTTT. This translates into CASSPGPGNTIYF.

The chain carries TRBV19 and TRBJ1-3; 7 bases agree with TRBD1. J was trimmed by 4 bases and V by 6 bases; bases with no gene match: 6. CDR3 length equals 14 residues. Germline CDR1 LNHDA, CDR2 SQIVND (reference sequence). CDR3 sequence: CASSMRGLGNTIYF. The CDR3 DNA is TGTGCCAGTAGCATGAGGGGGCTCGGAAACACCATATATTTT.

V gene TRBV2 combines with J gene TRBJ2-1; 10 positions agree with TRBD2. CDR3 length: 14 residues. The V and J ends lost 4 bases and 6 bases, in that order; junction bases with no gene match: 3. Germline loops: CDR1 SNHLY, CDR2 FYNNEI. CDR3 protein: CASSATSGINEQFF. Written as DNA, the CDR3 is TGTGCCAGCAGTGCTACTAGCGGGATCAATGAGCAGTTCTTC.

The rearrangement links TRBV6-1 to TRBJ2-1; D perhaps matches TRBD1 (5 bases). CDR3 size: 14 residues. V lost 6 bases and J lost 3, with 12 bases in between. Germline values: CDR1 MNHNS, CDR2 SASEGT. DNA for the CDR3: TGTGCCAGCAGCCGACAGCACCACTACAATGAGCAGTTCTTC. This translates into CASSRQHHYNEQFF.

CDR3 coding DNA: TGTGCCATCAGTGAACCCGGGGGCGCGGAGGAGCAGTACTTC. Protein: CAISEPGGAEEQYF. The chain uses TRBV10-3 and TRBJ2-7; the D gene could be TRBD1 or TRBD2 (6 bases each). The length of the CDR3 is 14 residues. CDR1 ENHRY and CDR2 SYGVKD come from the germline V gene. Trimming shortened V by 3 bases and J by 7 bases, and 16 bases separated the two germline ends.

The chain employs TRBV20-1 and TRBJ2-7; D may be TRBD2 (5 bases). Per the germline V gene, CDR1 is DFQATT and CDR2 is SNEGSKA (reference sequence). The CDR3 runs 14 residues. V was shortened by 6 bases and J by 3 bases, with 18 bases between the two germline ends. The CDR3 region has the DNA TGCAGTGCCAAGCGCCCAGCGGCAGTCTACGAGCAGTACTTC. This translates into CSAKRPAAVYEQYF.

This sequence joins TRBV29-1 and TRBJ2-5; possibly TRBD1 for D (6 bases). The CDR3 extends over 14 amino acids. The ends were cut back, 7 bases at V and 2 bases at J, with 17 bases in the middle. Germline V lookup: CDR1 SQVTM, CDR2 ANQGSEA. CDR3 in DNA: TGCAGCGCACTACCAGGGGCCCGGCAAGAGACCCAGTACTTC. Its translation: CSALPGARQETQYF.

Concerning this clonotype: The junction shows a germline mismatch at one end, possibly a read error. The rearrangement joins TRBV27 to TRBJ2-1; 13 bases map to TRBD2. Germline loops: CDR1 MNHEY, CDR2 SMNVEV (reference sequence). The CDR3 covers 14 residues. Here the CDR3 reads CASSLGLAGNGQFF. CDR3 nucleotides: TGTGCCAGCAGTTTGGGACTAGCGGGAAATGGGCAGTTCTTC.

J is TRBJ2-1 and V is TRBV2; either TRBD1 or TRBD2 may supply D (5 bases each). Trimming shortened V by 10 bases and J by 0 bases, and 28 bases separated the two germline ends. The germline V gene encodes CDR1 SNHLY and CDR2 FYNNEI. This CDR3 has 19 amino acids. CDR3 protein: CAICLGVGHFSSSYNEQFF. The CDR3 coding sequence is TGTGCCATCTGCTTGGGGGTAGGTCACTTCTCGAGCTCCTACAATGAGCAGTTCTTC.

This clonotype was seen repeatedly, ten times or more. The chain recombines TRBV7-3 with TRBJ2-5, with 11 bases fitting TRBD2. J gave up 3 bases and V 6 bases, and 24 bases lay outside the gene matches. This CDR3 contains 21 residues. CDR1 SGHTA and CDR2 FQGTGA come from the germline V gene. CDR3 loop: CASSSTGRSPSGRRREETQYF. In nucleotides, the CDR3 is TGTGCCAGCAGTTCCACAGGGAGATCCCCTAGCGGGAGGCGAAGGGAAGAGACCCAGTACTTC. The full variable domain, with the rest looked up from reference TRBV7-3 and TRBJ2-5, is GAGVSQTPSNKVTEKGKYVELRCDPISGHTALYWYRQSLGQGPEFLIYFQGTGAADDSGLPNDRFFAVRPEGSVSTLKIQRTERGDSAVYLCASSSTGRSPSGRRREETQYFGPGTRLLVL.

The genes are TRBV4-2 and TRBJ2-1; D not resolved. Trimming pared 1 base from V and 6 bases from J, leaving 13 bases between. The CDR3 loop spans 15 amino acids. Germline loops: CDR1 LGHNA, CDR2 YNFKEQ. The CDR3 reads CASSQGVYIGNEQFF. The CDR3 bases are TGTGCCAGCAGCCAAGGGGTGTATATCGGCAATGAGCAGTTCTTC.

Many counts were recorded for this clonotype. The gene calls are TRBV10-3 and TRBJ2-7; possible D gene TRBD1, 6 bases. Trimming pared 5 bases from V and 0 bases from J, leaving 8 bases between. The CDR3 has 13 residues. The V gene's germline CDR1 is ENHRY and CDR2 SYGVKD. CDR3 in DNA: TGTGCCATCAGTCCAGGGGTCTCCTACGAGCAGTACTTC. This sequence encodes CAISPGVSYEQYF.

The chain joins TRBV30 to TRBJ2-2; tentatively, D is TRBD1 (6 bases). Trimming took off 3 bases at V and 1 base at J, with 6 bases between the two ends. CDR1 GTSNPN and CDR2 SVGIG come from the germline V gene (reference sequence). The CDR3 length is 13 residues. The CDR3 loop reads CAWRGGNTGELFF. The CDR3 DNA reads TGTGCCTGGAGAGGGGGGAACACCGGGGAGCTGTTTTTT.

CDR3 in DNA: TGTGCCAGCAGCTTGGACAGACCCACAGATACGCAGTATTTT. Its protein product is CASSLDRPTDTQYF. This chain connects TRBV11-2 to TRBJ2-3; a weak D match, TRBD1 (6 bases). The CDR3 runs 14 residues. Germline V gene sequence: CDR1 SGHAT, CDR2 FQNNGV. Trimming pared 3 bases from V and 2 bases from J, leaving 9 bases between.

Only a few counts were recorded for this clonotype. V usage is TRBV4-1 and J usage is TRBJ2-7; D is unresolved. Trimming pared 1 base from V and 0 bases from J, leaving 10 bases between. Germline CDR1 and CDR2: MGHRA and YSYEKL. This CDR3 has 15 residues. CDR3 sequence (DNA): TGCGCCAGCAGCCAAGTGATCTATAGCTCCTACGAGCAGTACTTC. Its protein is CASSQVIYSSYEQYF.